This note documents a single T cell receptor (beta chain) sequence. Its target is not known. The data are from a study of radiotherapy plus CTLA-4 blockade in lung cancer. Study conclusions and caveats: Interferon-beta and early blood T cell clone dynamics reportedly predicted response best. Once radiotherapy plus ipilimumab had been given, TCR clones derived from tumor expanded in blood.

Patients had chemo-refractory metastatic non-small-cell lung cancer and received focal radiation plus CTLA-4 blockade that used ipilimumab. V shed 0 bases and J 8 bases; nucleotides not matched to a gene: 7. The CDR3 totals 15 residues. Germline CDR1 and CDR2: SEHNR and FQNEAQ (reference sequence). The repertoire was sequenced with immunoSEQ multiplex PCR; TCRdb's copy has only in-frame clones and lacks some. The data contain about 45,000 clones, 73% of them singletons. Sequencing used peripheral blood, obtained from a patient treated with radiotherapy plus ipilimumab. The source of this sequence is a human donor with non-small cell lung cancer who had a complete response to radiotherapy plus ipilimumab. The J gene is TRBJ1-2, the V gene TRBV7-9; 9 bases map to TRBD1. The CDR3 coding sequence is TGTGCCAGCAGCTTAGCGGAGGGACAGGGCAGAGGCTACACCTTC. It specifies CASSLAEGQGRGYTF.